These 12 T cell receptor beta chains were sequenced from one sample in a study of technical replicates of blood from a handful of donors. This table comes from immunoSEQ multiplex PCR, and its TCRdb copy is limited to in-frame clones, with some not included. The sample carries tens of thousands of clones, approximately 96% recorded once. The specimen was T cells isolated from PBMCs. The receptors shown here come from a human donor in good health.

The chain recombines TRBV6-1 with TRBJ2-3; TRBD2 agrees at 7 bases. Germline values: CDR1 MNHNS, CDR2 SASEGT. Losses at the gene ends were 4 bases for V and 2 bases for J; bases not matched to a gene: 3. The CDR3 consists of 14 residues. In DNA, the CDR3 is TGTGCCAGCAGTGGACTAGCCTACACAGATACGCAGTATTTT. Its protein product is CASSGLAYTDTQYF.

The V and J genes are TRBV11-2 and TRBJ2-3; TRBD2 might be the D (5 bases). Germline V lookup: CDR1 SGHAT, CDR2 FQNNGV. V lost 2 bases and J lost 3, with 9 bases in between. There are 14 residues in the CDR3. DNA for the CDR3: TGTGCCAGCAGCTTATCGGGATATACAGATACGCAGTATTTT. It translates to CASSLSGYTDTQYF. The full variable domain, its missing parts supplied by reference TRBV11-2 and TRBJ2-3, is EAGVAQSPRYKIIEKRQSVAFWCNPISGHATLYWYQQILGQGPKLLIQFQNNGVVDDSQLPKDRFSAERLKGVDSTLKIQPAKLEDSAVYLCASSLSGYTDTQYFGPGTRLTVL.

V gene TRBV5-1 combines with J gene TRBJ2-5; 12 bases are a match to TRBD2. The J segment lost 3 bases and the V segment lost 9 bases, leaving 3 bases of the junction unmatched. The CDR3 has 13 residues. CDR1 and CDR2 from the germline V gene are SGHRS and YFSETQ. Here the CDR3 reads CAIRLAGEETQYF. DNA for the CDR3: TGCGCCATTCGACTAGCGGGAGAAGAGACCCAGTACTTC.

This clone ranks as medium-sized. The V gene is TRBV27, the J gene TRBJ2-7; possibly TRBD2 for D (6 bases). The ends were cut back, 6 bases at V and 3 bases at J, with 12 bases in the middle. This CDR3 is 13 amino acids long. Germline V lookup: CDR1 MNHEY, CDR2 SMNVEV (reference sequence). CDR3 in amino acids: CASSGGDGYEQYF. CDR3 DNA sequence: TGTGCCAGCAGCGGGGGAGACGGCTACGAGCAGTACTTC.

This rearrangement joins TRBV4-2 to TRBJ2-1, with TRBD2 matching 7 bases. J was trimmed by 4 bases and V by 1 base; bases with no gene match: 1. This CDR3 contains 14 residues. Germline V gives CDR1 LGHNA, CDR2 YNFKEQ. The CDR3 loop is CASSQASGYNEQFF. Written as DNA, the CDR3 is TGTGCCAGCAGCCAAGCTAGCGGTTACAATGAGCAGTTCTTC.

The rearrangement joins TRBV27 to TRBJ2-7, with D perhaps TRBD2 (6 bases). CDR1 is MNHEY and CDR2 is SMNVEV in the germline V gene (reference sequence). This CDR3 contains 15 residues. Deletions cut 5 bases from V and 2 bases from J, with 16 bases between. CDR3 residues: CASSRGAGGTYEQYF. DNA of the CDR3: TGTGCCAGCAGTAGGGGTGCTGGGGGGACCTACGAGCAGTACTTC.

The rearrangement uses TRBV5-1 and TRBJ2-3; maybe TRBD1 (5 bases). The length of the CDR3 is 14 residues. Trimming cost V 1 base and J 3 bases, with 9 bases left between them. Germline CDR1 SGHRS, CDR2 YFSETQ. Here the CDR3 DNA reads TGCGCCAGCAGCTTGTTTCCAGGGACAGATACGCAGTATTTT. This sequence encodes CASSLFPGTDTQYF.

This clone was picked up one time. This sequence joins TRBV11-3 and TRBJ2-1; D is ambiguous. The germline CDR1 and CDR2 sequences are SGHNT and YENEEA. The CDR3 has 14 residues. V gave up 7 bases and J gave up 4 bases, with 14 bases separating them. The CDR3 protein is CASTGVNVYNEQFF. The CDR3, as DNA: TGTGCCAGCACCGGAGTAAACGTTTACAATGAGCAGTTCTTC.

V is TRBV6-5 and J is TRBJ2-7; TRBD2 matches 9 bases. The V segment lost 5 bases and the J segment 3 bases; nucleotides outside the gene matches: 8. This CDR3 comprises 15 residues. Germline loops: CDR1 MNHEY, CDR2 SVGAGI. The CDR3 nucleotides are TGTGCCAGCAGTCCTGGACTAGCGAATTTCTACGAGCAGTACTTC. As protein: CASSPGLANFYEQYF.

The chain is built from TRBV9 and TRBJ1-2, with 8 bases aligning to TRBD1. The CDR3 sequence is 13 residues long. With V trimmed by 0 bases and J by 6 bases, 1 base remained unmatched. The germline gives CDR1 SGDLS, CDR2 YYNGEE. The chain's CDR3 is CASSVVDRDGYTF. The CDR3, as DNA: TGTGCCAGCAGCGTAGTGGACAGGGATGGCTACACCTTC.

This clone was found once. The rearrangement uses TRBV5-4 and TRBJ1-1, with 12 bases fitting TRBD1. V was pared by 5 bases and J by 5 bases, with 7 bases of the junction left unmatched. Germline values: CDR1 SGHNT, CDR2 YYREEE (reference sequence). The CDR3 contains 15 residues. The CDR3 nucleotides are TGTGCCAGCAGGTACCGGGACAGGGGGCTAACTGAAGCTTTCTTT. Translating gives CASRYRDRGLTEAFF.

The J gene is TRBJ1-1, the V gene TRBV27; unclear D gene. The CDR3 spans 13 residues. V was shortened by 6 bases and J by 5 bases, with 13 bases between the two germline ends. Germline V gives CDR1 MNHEY, CDR2 SMNVEV (reference sequence). In nucleotides, the CDR3 is TGTGCCAGCAGACTATACCGAGGGACTGAAGCTTTCTTT. Translating gives CASRLYRGTEAFF.